This TCR beta chain appears in the sequencing data of a study of monozygotic twins with inflammatory bowel disease. Study-level points and caveats: Especially with disease activity, IBD patients had fewer clonotypes in common with others than healthy twins did.

CDR3 length: 14 amino acids. About this clonotype itself: Its antigen is as yet unknown.

TCRdb re-called the 5' RACE reads, yielding one record per CDR3 amino acid sequence without DNA. The sample includes 150,000 to 200,000 distinct CDR3 sequences. This sequence was found in a human donor with ulcerative colitis or Crohn's disease, or a healthy co-twin of an affected twin (not recorded which). The chain has TRBV12-3 or TRBV12-4 and TRBJ1-5; TCRdb lists TRBD1, though no DNA is available to test this call. The sequenced sample was blood. The CDR3 loop is CASTPSGSNQPQHF.